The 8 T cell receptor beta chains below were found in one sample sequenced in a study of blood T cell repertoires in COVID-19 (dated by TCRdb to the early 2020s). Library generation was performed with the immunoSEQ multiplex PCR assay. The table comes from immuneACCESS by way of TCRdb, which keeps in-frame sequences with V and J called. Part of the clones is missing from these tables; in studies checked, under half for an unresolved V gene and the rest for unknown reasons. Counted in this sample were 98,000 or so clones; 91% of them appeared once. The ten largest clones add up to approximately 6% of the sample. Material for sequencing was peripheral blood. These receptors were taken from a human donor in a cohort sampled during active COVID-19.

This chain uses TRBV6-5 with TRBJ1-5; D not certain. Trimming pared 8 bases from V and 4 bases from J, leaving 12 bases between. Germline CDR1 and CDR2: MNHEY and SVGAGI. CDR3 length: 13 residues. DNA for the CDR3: TGTGCCAGCGGGCCATCAACTAATCAGCCCCAGCATTTT. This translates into CASGPSTNQPQHF.

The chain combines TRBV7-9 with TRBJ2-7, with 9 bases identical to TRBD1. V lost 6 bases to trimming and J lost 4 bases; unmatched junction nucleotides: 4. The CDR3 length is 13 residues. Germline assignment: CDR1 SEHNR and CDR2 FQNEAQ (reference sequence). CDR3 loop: CASRGQGFYEQYF. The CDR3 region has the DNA TGTGCCAGCAGGGGACAGGGTTTTTACGAGCAGTACTTC.

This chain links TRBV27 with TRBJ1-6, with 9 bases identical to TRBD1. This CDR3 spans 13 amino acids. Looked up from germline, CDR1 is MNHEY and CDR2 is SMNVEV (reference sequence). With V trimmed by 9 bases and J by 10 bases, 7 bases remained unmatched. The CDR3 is CASGWTGESPLHF. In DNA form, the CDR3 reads TGTGCCAGTGGATGGACAGGGGAGTCACCCCTCCACTTT.

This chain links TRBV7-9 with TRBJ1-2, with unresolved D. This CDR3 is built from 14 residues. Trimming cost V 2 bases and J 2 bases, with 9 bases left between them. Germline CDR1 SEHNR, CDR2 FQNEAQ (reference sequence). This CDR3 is CASSLQAGNYGYTF. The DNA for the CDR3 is TGTGCCAGCAGCTTACAAGCGGGGAACTATGGCTACACCTTC.

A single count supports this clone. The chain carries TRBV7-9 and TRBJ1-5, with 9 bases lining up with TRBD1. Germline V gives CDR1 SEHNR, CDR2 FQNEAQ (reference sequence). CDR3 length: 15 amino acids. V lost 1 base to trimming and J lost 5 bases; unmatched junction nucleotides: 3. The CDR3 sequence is CASSLGQGEYQPQHF. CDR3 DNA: TGTGCCAGCAGCTTAGGACAGGGGGAATATCAGCCCCAGCATTTT.

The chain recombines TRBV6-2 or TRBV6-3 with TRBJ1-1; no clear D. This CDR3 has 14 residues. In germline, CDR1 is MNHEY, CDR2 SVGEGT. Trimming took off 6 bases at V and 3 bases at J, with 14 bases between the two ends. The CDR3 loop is CASSSFRRDTEAFF. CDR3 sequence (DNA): TGTGCCAGCAGCTCCTTCAGACGGGACACTGAAGCTTTCTTT.

CDR3 DNA sequence: TGCGCCAGCAGCCAAGATGGTAGGACAGGGGGTGTTGGCTACACCTTC. It translates to CASSQDGRTGGVGYTF. V gene TRBV4-3 combines with J gene TRBJ1-2, with 10 bases matching TRBD1. V lost 0 bases and J lost 7; bases outside the gene matches: 8. Germline V gives CDR1 LGHNA, CDR2 YSLEER. This CDR3 region has 16 residues.

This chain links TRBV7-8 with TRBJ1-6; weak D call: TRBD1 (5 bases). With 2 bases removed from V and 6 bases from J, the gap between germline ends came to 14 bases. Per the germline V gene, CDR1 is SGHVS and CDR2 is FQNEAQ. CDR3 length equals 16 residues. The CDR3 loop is CASSLTYRQSNSPLHF. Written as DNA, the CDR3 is TGTGCCAGCAGCTTAACCTACAGACAGTCTAATTCACCCCTCCACTTT.